The clone carrying this T cell receptor beta chain occurred many times. Its target is unknown. The record originates from a study of CD8+ T cells in alopecia areata. Study in general: Severity scores in treated patients reflected the percentage of scalp affected.

V shed 1 base and J 0 bases; nucleotides not matched to a gene: 2. The CDR3 is 18 residues long. The germline V gene encodes CDR1 MGHRA and CDR2 YSYEKL. The treatment here: oral pan-JAK inhibitor, 5-10 mg twice daily. Reverse transcribed after extraction, RNA yielded cDNA as the sequencing template. Using immunoSEQ multiplex PCR, the repertoire was profiled, and TCRdb retains in-frame clones only, with some absent. The repertoire holds about 270,000 clones, with 60% as singletons. The study's findings and limits: Uncertain still, given a single nonresponder, is whether baseline CD8+ expansion links to response.

Sequenced here: CD4+ T cells sorted from blood, sampled around week 53, from a patient treated with tofacitinib. The rearrangement uses TRBV4-1 and TRBJ2-1; 14 nucleotides line up with TRBD2. The sequence was collected from a human donor with alopecia areata. The CDR3 here is CASSQGLAGGSSYNEQFF. The CDR3, as DNA: TGCGCCAGCAGCCAAGGACTAGCGGGGGGGAGCTCCTACAATGAGCAGTTCTTC.